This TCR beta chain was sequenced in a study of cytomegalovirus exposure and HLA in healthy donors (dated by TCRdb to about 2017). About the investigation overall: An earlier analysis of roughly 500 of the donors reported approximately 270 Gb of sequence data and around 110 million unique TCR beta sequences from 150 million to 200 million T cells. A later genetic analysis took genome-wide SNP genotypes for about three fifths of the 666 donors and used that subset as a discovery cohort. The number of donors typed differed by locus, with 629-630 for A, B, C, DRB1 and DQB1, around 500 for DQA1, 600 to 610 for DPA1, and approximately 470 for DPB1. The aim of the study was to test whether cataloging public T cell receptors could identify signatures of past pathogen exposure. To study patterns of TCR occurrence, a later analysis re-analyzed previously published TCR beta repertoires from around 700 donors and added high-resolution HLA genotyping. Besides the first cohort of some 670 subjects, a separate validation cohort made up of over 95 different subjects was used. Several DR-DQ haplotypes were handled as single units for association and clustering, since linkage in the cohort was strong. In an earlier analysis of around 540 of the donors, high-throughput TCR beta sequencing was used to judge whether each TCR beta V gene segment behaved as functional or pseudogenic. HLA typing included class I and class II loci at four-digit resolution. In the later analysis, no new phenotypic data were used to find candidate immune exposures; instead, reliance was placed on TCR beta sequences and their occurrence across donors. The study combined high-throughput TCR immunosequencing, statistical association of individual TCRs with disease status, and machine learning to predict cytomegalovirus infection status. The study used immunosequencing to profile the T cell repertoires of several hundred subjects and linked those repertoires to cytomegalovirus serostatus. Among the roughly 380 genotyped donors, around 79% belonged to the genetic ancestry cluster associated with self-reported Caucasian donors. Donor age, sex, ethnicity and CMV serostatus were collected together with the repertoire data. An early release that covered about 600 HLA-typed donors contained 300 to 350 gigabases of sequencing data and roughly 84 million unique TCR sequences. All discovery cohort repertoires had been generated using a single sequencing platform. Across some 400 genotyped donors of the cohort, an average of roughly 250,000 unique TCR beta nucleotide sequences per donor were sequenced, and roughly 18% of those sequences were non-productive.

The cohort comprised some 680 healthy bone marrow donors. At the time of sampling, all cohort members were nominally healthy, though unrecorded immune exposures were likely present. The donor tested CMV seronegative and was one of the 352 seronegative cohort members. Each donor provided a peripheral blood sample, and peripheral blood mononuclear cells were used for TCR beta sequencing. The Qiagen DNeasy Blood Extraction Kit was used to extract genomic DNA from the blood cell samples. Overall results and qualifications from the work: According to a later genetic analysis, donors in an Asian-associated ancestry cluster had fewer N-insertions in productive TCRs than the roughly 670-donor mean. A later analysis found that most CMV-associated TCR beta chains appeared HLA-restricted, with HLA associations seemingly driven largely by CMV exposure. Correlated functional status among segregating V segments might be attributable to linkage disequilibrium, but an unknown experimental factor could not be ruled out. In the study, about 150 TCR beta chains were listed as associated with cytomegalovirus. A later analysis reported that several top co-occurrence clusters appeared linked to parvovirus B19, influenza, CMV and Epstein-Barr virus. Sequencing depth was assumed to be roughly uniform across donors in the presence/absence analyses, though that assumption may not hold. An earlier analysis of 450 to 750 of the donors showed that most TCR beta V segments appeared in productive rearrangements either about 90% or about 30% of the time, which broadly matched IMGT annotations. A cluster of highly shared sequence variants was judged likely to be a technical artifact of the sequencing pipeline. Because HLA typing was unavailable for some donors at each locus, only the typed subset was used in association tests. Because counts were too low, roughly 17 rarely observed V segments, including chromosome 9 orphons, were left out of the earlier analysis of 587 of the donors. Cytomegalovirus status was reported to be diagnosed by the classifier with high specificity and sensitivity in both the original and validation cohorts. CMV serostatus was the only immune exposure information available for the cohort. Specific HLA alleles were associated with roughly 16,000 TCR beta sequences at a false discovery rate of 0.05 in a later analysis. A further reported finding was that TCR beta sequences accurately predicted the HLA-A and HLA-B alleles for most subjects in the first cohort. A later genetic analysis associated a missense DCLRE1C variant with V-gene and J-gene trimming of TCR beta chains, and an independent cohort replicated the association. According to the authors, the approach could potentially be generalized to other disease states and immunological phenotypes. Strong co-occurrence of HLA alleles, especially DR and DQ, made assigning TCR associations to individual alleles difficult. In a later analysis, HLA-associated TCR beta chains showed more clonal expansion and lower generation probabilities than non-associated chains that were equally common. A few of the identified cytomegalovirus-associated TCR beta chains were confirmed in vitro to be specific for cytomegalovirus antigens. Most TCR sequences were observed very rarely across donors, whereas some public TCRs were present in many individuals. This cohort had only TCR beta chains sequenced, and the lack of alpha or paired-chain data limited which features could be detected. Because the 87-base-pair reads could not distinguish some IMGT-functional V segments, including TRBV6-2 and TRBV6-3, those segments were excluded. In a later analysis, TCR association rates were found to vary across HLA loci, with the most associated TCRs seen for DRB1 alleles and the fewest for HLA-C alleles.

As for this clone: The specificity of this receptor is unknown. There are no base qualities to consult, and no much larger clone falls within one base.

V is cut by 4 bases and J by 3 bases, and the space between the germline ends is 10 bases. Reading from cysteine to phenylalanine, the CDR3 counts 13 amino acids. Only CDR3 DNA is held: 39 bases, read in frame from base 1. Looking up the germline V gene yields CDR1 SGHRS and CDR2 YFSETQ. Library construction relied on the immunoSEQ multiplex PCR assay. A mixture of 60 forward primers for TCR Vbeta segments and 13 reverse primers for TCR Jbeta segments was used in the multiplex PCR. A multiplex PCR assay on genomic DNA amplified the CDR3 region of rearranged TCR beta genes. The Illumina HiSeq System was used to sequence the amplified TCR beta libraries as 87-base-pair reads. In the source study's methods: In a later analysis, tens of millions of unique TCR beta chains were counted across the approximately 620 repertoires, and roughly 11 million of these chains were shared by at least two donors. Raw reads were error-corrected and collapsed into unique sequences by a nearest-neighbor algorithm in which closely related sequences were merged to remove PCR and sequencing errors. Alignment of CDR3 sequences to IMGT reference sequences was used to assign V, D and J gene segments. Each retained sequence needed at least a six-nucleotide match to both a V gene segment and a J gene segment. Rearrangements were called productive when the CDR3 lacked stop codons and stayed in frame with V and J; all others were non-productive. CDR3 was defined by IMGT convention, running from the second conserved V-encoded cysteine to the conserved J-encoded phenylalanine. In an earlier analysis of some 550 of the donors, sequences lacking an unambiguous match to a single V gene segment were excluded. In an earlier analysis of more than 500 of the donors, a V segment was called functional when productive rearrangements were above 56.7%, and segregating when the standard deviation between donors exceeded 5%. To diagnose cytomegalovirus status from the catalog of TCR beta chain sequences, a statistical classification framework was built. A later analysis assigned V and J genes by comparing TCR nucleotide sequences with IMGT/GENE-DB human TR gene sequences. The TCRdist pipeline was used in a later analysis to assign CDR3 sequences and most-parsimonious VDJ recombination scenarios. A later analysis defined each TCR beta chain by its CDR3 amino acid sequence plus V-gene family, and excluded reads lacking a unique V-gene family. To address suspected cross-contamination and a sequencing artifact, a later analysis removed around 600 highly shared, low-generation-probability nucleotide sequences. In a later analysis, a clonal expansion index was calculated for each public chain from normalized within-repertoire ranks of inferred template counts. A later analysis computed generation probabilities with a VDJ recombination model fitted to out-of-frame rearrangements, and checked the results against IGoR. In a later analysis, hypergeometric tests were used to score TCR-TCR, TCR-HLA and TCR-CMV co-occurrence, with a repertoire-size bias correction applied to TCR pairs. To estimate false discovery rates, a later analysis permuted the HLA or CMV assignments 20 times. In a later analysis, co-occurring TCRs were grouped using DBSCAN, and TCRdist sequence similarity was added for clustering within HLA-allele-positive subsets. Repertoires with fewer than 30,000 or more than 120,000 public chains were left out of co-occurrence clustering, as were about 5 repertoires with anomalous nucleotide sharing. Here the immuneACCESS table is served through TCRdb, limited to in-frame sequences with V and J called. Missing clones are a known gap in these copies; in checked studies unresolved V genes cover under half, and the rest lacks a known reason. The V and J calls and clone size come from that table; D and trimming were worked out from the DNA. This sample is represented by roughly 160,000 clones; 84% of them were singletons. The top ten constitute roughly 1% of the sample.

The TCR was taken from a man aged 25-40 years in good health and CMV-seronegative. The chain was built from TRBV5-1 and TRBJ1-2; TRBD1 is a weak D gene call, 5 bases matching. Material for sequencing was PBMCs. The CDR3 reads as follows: CASSSTGYYGYTF. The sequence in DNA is TGCGCCAGCAGCAGCACAGGCTACTATGGCTACACCTTC. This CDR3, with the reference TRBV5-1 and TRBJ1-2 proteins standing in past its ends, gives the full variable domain KAGVTQTPRYLIKTRGQQVTLSCSPISGHRSVSWYQQTPGQGLQFLFEYFSETQRNKGNFPGRFSGRQFSNSRSEMNVSTLELGDSALYLCASSSTGYYGYTFGSGTRLTVV.